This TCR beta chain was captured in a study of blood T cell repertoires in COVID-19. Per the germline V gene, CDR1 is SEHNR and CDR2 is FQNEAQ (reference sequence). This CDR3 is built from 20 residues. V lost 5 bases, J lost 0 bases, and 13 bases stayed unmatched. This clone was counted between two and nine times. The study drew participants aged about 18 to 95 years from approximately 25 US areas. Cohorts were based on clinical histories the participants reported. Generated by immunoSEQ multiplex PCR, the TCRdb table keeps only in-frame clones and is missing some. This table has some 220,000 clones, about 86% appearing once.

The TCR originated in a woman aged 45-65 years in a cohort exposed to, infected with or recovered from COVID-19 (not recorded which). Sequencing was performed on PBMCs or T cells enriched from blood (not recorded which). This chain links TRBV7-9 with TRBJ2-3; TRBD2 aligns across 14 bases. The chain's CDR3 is CASSTGLAGAALASTDTQYF. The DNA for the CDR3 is TGTGCCAGCAGCACGGGACTAGCGGGGGCCGCGCTGGCTAGCACAGATACGCAGTATTTT.